The 3 T cell receptor beta chains below all came from one sample that was sequenced in a study of T cell clusters in autoimmune cytopenias. TRB was amplified from 250 ng of peripheral blood genomic DNA per sample. TRB was amplified by touch-down multiplex PCR, primer pools A and B combined. TCRdb re-called the multiplex PCR reads and catalogs CDR3 proteins one per entry, DNA excluded. This table lists fewer than 6,000 distinct CDR3 sequences. A further study also used this sample, focusing on T cell repertoires in aging, cancer and after chemotherapy.

The specimen was peripheral blood. The receptors shown here come from a human donor in good health.

The chain has TRBV6-2 or TRBV6-3 and TRBJ1-5; TCRdb gives TRBD1 as the D gene, but with no DNA this cannot be confirmed. The CDR3 loop spans 16 amino acids. Germline values: CDR1 MNHEY, CDR2 SVGEGT. The CDR3 loop is CASSTGDRGANQPQHF.

The chain is built from TRBV27 and TRBJ2-2; TCRdb lists TRBD1, though no DNA is available to test this call. The CDR3 totals 15 residues. CDR1 is MNHEY and CDR2 is SMNVEV in the germline V gene (reference sequence). CDR3 residues: CASTEGGGGTGELFF.

This clonotype is deemed large by its frequency. The J gene is TRBJ2-3, the V gene TRBV29-1; with no DNA, the TCRdb D assignment of TRBD2 cannot be verified. The CDR3 contains 15 residues. CDR1 is SQVTM, CDR2 ANQGSEA, per germline. The CDR3 reads CSVASGRPRTDTQYF.